Listed below are T cell receptor beta chains from one sample, sequenced in a study of cytomegalovirus exposure and HLA in healthy donors. Assay used: immunoSEQ multiplex PCR; TCRdb lists only in-frame clones, some missing. Found here are approximately 170,000 clones, roughly 85% of them singletons; the top ten hold 1%. The sample comprised PBMCs. The receptors were sampled from a boy younger than 10 in good health and CMV-seronegative. The conserved cysteine and the conserved F or W are not part of the CDR3 here. The order of the fields is V gene, D gene, J gene, clone size, CDR3 protein. A D gene is named only where the DNA matches it firmly. For some rows the clone size is stated as once, few or many, or as a class when expanded; others skip it.

V gene: TRBV7-6; D gene: -; J gene: TRBJ2-2; clone size: -; CDR3 protein: ASSFLRTDTNTGELF
V gene: TRBV11-3; D gene: -; J gene: TRBJ2-1; clone size: -; CDR3 protein: ASSPGEGYNEQF
V gene: TRBV7-8; D gene: -; J gene: TRBJ1-2; clone size: -; CDR3 protein: ASSQQKETGYT
V gene: TRBV7-2; D gene: -; J gene: TRBJ2-5; clone size: -; CDR3 protein: ASSQSQGQETQY
V gene: TRBV14; D gene: TRBD1; J gene: TRBJ2-7; clone size: -; CDR3 protein: ASSQSPGQGFYEQY
V gene: TRBV7-9; D gene: -; J gene: TRBJ1-1; clone size: -; CDR3 protein: ASSSGRGTEAF
V gene: TRBV7-9; D gene: -; J gene: TRBJ2-7; clone size: -; CDR3 protein: ASSLVRNSYEQY
V gene: TRBV10-3; D gene: -; J gene: TRBJ2-5; clone size: few; CDR3 protein: AISSGFNVETQY
V gene: TRBV7-9; D gene: -; J gene: TRBJ1-2; clone size: -; CDR3 protein: ASSLGGSGEGYT
V gene: TRBV12-5; D gene: -; J gene: TRBJ1-1; clone size: -; CDR3 protein: ASGLVTDGTEAF
V gene: TRBV7-9; D gene: -; J gene: TRBJ2-7; clone size: -; CDR3 protein: ASSLERRLSYEQY
V gene: TRBV4-1; D gene: -; J gene: TRBJ1-6; clone size: -; CDR3 protein: ASRGDGYNSPLH
V gene: TRBV2; D gene: TRBD2; J gene: TRBJ2-1; clone size: -; CDR3 protein: ASSALAGVYEQF
V gene: TRBV19; D gene: TRBD2; J gene: TRBJ2-3; clone size: once; CDR3 protein: ATTLSGGLAGGTDTQY
V gene: TRBV5-8; D gene: -; J gene: TRBJ2-6; clone size: -; CDR3 protein: ASSQGSGANVLT
V gene: TRBV7-9; D gene: -; J gene: TRBJ1-1; clone size: -; CDR3 protein: ASRPAGNTEAF
V gene: TRBV2; D gene: TRBD1; J gene: TRBJ1-3; clone size: -; CDR3 protein: ASSGDRGNTIY
V gene: TRBV5-6; D gene: -; J gene: TRBJ2-4; clone size: -; CDR3 protein: ASSLMVRFLAKNIQY
V gene: TRBV28; D gene: -; J gene: TRBJ1-4; clone size: -; CDR3 protein: ASSLQGPNEKLF
V gene: TRBV27; D gene: TRBD1; J gene: TRBJ1-2; clone size: -; CDR3 protein: ASSFGDSYGYT
V gene: TRBV7-9; D gene: TRBD1; J gene: TRBJ1-6; clone size: -; CDR3 protein: ASSYRGQGDAPLH
V gene: TRBV10-1; D gene: TRBD1; J gene: TRBJ1-4; clone size: -; CDR3 protein: AIIGQGYNEKLF
V gene: TRBV2; D gene: -; J gene: TRBJ1-2; clone size: -; CDR3 protein: ASSLKKAGTLGYT
V gene: TRBV5-6; D gene: -; J gene: TRBJ1-2; clone size: -; CDR3 protein: ASSLGENLT
V gene: TRBV29-1; D gene: -; J gene: TRBJ1-4; clone size: -; CDR3 protein: SVGVRGRGEKLF
V gene: TRBV10-2; D gene: TRBD2; J gene: TRBJ2-5; clone size: -; CDR3 protein: ASQGLAEETQY
V gene: TRBV4-2; D gene: TRBD2; J gene: TRBJ2-3; clone size: -; CDR3 protein: ASSQGFGLAESDTQY
V gene: TRBV5-1; D gene: -; J gene: TRBJ2-3; clone size: -; CDR3 protein: ASSLGGLVDTQY
V gene: TRBV28; D gene: -; J gene: TRBJ2-7; clone size: -; CDR3 protein: ASSLQGTIVYEQY
V gene: TRBV5-4; D gene: -; J gene: TRBJ2-1; clone size: -; CDR3 protein: ASSLTGMRSNEQF
V gene: TRBV11-3; D gene: -; J gene: TRBJ1-1; clone size: -; CDR3 protein: ASSPREGVTEAF
V gene: TRBV6-5; D gene: TRBD2; J gene: TRBJ2-1; clone size: -; CDR3 protein: ASTGTSGGEQF
V gene: TRBV12-5; D gene: -; J gene: TRBJ2-1; clone size: -; CDR3 protein: ASGLYNEQF
V gene: TRBV28; D gene: TRBD1; J gene: TRBJ1-5; clone size: -; CDR3 protein: ASTSGTGYQPQH
V gene: TRBV5-4; D gene: -; J gene: TRBJ2-5; clone size: -; CDR3 protein: ASSLGQNQETQY
V gene: TRBV20-1; D gene: TRBD1; J gene: TRBJ1-1; clone size: -; CDR3 protein: SAAERTGAF
V gene: TRBV28; D gene: -; J gene: TRBJ2-2; clone size: -; CDR3 protein: ASSSQGGAGELF